These 2 T cell receptor beta chains share one sample of origin, sequenced in a study of shared clonotypes between healthy human individuals. The method was immunoSEQ multiplex PCR; TCRdb's version includes in-frame clones alone and lacks a portion of them. The profile shows 650,000 to 750,000 clones, about three quarters of them singletons. The sequencing sample was made of memory CD4+ T cells sorted from blood. Subset indicated: CD45RA-negative fraction. All receptors derive from a woman under 40 in good health.

This chain links TRBV29-1 with TRBJ1-5; D gene uncertain. Trimming took off 6 bases at V and 0 bases at J, with 6 bases between the two ends. This CDR3 spans 12 amino acids. CDR1 and CDR2 from the germline V gene are SQVTM and ANQGSEA. This CDR3 is CSVQISNQPQHF. The CDR3 region has the DNA TGCAGCGTACAGATTAGCAATCAGCCCCAGCATTTT.

V and J are TRBV7-9 and TRBJ1-2; a possible D gene is TRBD1 (6 bases). Germline CDR1 SEHNR, CDR2 FQNEAQ (reference sequence). The CDR3 is 14 amino acids. V lost 0 bases and J lost 6, with 11 bases in between. As DNA, the CDR3 is TGTGCCAGCAGCTTAGCGTACACAGGGAATGGCTACACCTTC. Protein: CASSLAYTGNGYTF.